This is a list of T cell receptor beta chains from one sample in a study of blood T cell repertoires in COVID-19. Only in-frame clones appear in the TCRdb table, and some are missing; sequencing was by immunoSEQ multiplex PCR. The sample lists around 120,000 clones; roughly three quarters were seen once. Sequencing was done on a sample of peripheral blood. The origin of the receptors is an elderly woman with acute or convalescent COVID-19. CDR3s include the opening cysteine and the closing phenylalanine or tryptophan. The D gene is left open where the match is weak. A clone size is listed for some rows: how often the clone was seen (once, few, many), or a class if it is expanded.

CASSPQNTGELFF | TGTGCCAGCAGCCCCCAGAACACCGGGGAGCTGTTTTTT | TRBJ2-2 | TRBV7-3 | . | .
CASSERHLEAFF | TGTGCCAGCAGTGAGCGGCACCTTGAAGCTTTCTTT | TRBJ1-1 | TRBV6-1 | . | .
CAIPQAGTGPGELFF | TGTGCCATCCCACAGGCCGGGACAGGGCCCGGGGAGCTGTTTTTT | TRBJ2-2 | TRBV28 | . | TRBD1
CASSPRGTQLNTEAFF | TGTGCCAGCAGTCCGCGAGGGACACAGCTGAACACTGAAGCTTTCTTT | TRBJ1-1 | TRBV6-2/TRBV6-3 | . | .
CASSSLAGGPVNIQYF | TGTGCCAGCAGCTCGCTAGCGGGGGGGCCGGTAAACATTCAGTACTTC | TRBJ2-4 | TRBV7-2 | . | TRBD2
CASSLYRGSTEAFF | TGTGCCAGCAGCTTATACAGGGGCTCCACTGAAGCTTTCTTT | TRBJ1-1 | TRBV7-2 | . | TRBD1
CASSRGQVNGNTIYF | TGTGCCAGCTCGCGGGGACAGGTGAATGGAAACACCATATATTTT | TRBJ1-3 | TRBV18 | . | TRBD1
CASSTLGRGTQGETQYF | TGTGCCAGTAGTACCCTAGGTCGGGGAACCCAGGGGGAGACCCAGTACTTC | TRBJ2-5 | TRBV19 | . | .
CASSSTLSEKLFF | TGTGCCAGCAGCTCCACGTTGAGCGAAAAACTGTTTTTT | TRBJ1-4 | TRBV5-6 | . | .
CASSVAGSSNTGELFF | TGTGCCAGCAGCGTAGCTGGTAGTTCGAACACCGGGGAGCTGTTTTTT | TRBJ2-2 | TRBV9 | many | .
CASSQDGTGNYEQYF | TGTGCCAGCAGCCAAGACGGGACAGGGAACTACGAGCAGTACTTC | TRBJ2-7 | TRBV4-2 | . | TRBD1
CASTSTGPPSYGYTF | TGTGCCAGCACCAGTACAGGACCCCCAAGCTATGGCTACACCTTC | TRBJ1-2 | TRBV28 | . | .
CASSLLATGELFF | TGTGCCAGCAGCTTACTAGCGACCGGGGAGCTGTTTTTT | TRBJ2-2 | TRBV7-3 | . | .
CASSTLRTGSTEAFF | TGTGCCAGTAGTACCCTCCGGACAGGATCCACTGAAGCTTTCTTT | TRBJ1-1 | TRBV19 | . | TRBD1
CASSGVRGTGELFF | TGTGCCAGCAGCGGGGTCAGGGGCACCGGGGAGCTGTTTTTT | TRBJ2-2 | TRBV5-8 | . | .
CATSEPTGGAGYTF | TGTGCCACCAGTGAACCTACAGGGGGCGCTGGCTACACCTTC | TRBJ1-2 | TRBV24-1 | . | TRBD1
CASTDGDWGEQYF | TGTGCCAGCACCGACGGGGATTGGGGCGAGCAGTACTTC | TRBJ2-7 | TRBV6-5 | . | .
CASSRAAVNYGYTF | TGTGCCAGCAGCCGAGCAGCGGTTAACTATGGCTACACCTTC | TRBJ1-2 | TRBV4-2 | . | .
CASSLVDGGRTEAFF | TGTGCCAGCAGCTTAGTTGACGGTGGGAGGACTGAAGCTTTCTTT | TRBJ1-1 | TRBV7-2 | . | .
CASRALSGNTIYF | TGTGCCAGCAGGGCCCTCTCTGGAAACACCATATATTTT | TRBJ1-3 | TRBV27 | once | .
CASSLLLNTEAFF | TGTGCCAGCAGCCTCCTATTGAACACTGAAGCTTTCTTT | TRBJ1-1 | TRBV11-2 | . | .
CASSIAAALYNEQFF | TGTGCCAGTAGTATTGCAGCGGCCCTTTACAATGAGCAGTTCTTC | TRBJ2-1 | TRBV19 | . | .
CASSFRTGVIDEQYF | TGTGCCAGCAGCTTCCGGACAGGGGTGATCGACGAGCAGTACTTC | TRBJ2-7 | TRBV7-9 | . | TRBD1
CAWSVKGGEVPLHF | TGTGCCTGGAGTGTAAAAGGGGGCGAAGTGCCCCTCCACTTT | TRBJ1-6 | TRBV30 | . | TRBD1
CASSLVGDSSNQPQHF | TGTGCCAGCAGCTTGGTCGGAGACAGTAGCAATCAGCCCCAGCATTTT | TRBJ1-5 | TRBV5-5 | once | .
CATGGQGGEKLFF | TGTGCCACGGGGGGACAGGGAGGTGAAAAACTGTTTTTT | TRBJ1-4 | TRBV19 | . | TRBD1
CASSLWYRGQGANGEQYF | TGTGCCAGCAGTTTATGGTATAGGGGGCAGGGGGCAAATGGTGAGCAGTACTTC | TRBJ2-7 | TRBV28 | . | TRBD1
CASSRDRVEGGELFF | TGTGCCAGTAGCCGAGACAGGGTGGAGGGCGGGGAGCTGTTTTTT | TRBJ2-2 | TRBV19 | . | .
CASSSWNSGNEQFF | TGTGCCAGCAGTTCATGGAACAGCGGGAATGAGCAGTTCTTC | TRBJ2-1 | TRBV6-2/TRBV6-3 | few | .
CASSKPWGAGELFF | TGTGCCAGCAGCAAACCGTGGGGAGCCGGGGAGCTGTTTTTT | TRBJ2-2 | TRBV3-1/TRBV3-2 | . | .
CASSLSPAGLDNEQFF | TGCGCCAGCAGCTTGAGCCCAGCGGGGCTGGACAATGAGCAGTTCTTC | TRBJ2-1 | TRBV5-1 | . | TRBD2
CASSIDRVFGNTIYF | TGTGCCAGTAGTATAGATCGAGTTTTCGGAAACACCATATATTTT | TRBJ1-3 | TRBV19 | once | .
CASGETGIYNEQFF | TGTGCTAGTGGGGAGACAGGGATCTACAATGAGCAGTTCTTC | TRBJ2-1 | TRBV12-5 | . | TRBD1
CASSRGTDNSPLHF | TGCGCCAGCAGCCGAGGGACAGATAATTCACCCCTCCACTTT | TRBJ1-6 | TRBV4-3 | . | TRBD1
CASSVDTGVAFF | TGTGCCAGCAGCGTCGACACAGGGGTGGCTTTCTTT | TRBJ1-1 | TRBV7-2 | . | TRBD1
CASSFGSGRTGDEKLFF | TGTGCCAGCAGCTTCGGGTCCGGGAGGACAGGGGATGAAAAACTGTTTTTT | TRBJ1-4 | TRBV13 | . | TRBD1
CASSPTLLAGGHGETQYF | TGTGCCAGCAGCCCGACTCTTCTAGCGGGAGGGCATGGAGAGACCCAGTACTTC | TRBJ2-5 | TRBV27 | . | TRBD2
CASSQELLVWEKLFF | TGCGCCAGCAGCCAAGAGCTCCTAGTGTGGGAAAAACTGTTTTTT | TRBJ1-4 | TRBV4-3 | . | .
CASSQDLRQEETQYF | TGCGCCAGCAGCCAAGATCTCCGCCAGGAAGAGACCCAGTACTTC | TRBJ2-5 | TRBV4-3 | . | .
CASSQRAGTDYEQYF | TGTGCCAGCAGCCAAAGGGCGGGAACAGACTACGAGCAGTACTTC | TRBJ2-7 | TRBV3-1/TRBV3-2 | . | .
CASSPRGGTGMYNEQFF | TGTGCCAGCAGCCCTCGGGGGGGGACAGGGATGTACAATGAGCAGTTCTTC | TRBJ2-1 | TRBV7-9 | . | .
CASSLGGQEGGYTF | TGTGCCAGCAGTCTAGGGGGCCAGGAAGGGGGCTACACCTTC | TRBJ1-2 | TRBV28 | many | TRBD1
CASSLGGQVSGANVLTF | TGCGCCAGCAGCTTGGGGGGACAGGTCTCTGGGGCCAACGTCCTGACTTTC | TRBJ2-6 | TRBV5-1 | . | TRBD1
CASSQGGTSWDEQFF | TGTGCCAGCAGCCAGGGGGGGACTAGTTGGGATGAGCAGTTCTTC | TRBJ2-1 | TRBV11-2 | few | .
CASSPPGGPVYNEQFF | TGTGCCAGCAGTCCCCCCGGGGGGCCAGTCTACAATGAGCAGTTCTTC | TRBJ2-1 | TRBV6-2/TRBV6-3 | . | .
CSVRGGLAELSSYEQYF | TGCAGCGTCAGGGGGGGACTAGCGGAACTTAGCTCCTACGAGCAGTACTTC | TRBJ2-7 | TRBV29-1 | . | TRBD2
CASSVDGTKNTGELFF | TGTGCCAGCAGCGTAGACGGGACTAAAAACACCGGGGAGCTGTTTTTT | TRBJ2-2 | TRBV9 | . | TRBD2
CATSRSGAVYNEQFF | TGTGCCACCAGCAGGAGCGGGGCGGTCTACAATGAGCAGTTCTTC | TRBJ2-1 | TRBV15 | . | TRBD2
CASSQEPVRNEQFF | TGTGCCAGCAGCCAAGAACCAGTGAGGAATGAGCAGTTCTTC | TRBJ2-1 | TRBV3-1/TRBV3-2 | . | .
CASRQRALEGWFF | TGTGCCAGCAGGCAGCGGGCTTTGGAGGGCTGGTTCTTC | TRBJ2-1 | TRBV27 | once | .
CASSLRSTENTEAFF | TGTGCCAGCAGCCTCCGCTCGACAGAGAACACTGAAGCTTTCTTT | TRBJ1-1 | TRBV3-1/TRBV3-2 | . | .
CASSQALHQAGFGEKLFF | TGTGCCAGCAGCCAAGCCCTACACCAAGCGGGTTTTGGTGAAAAACTGTTTTTT | TRBJ1-4 | TRBV3-1/TRBV3-2 | . | .